Below, one T cell receptor beta chain is given with its context. CDR1 SGHRS and CDR2 YFSETQ come from the germline V gene. This CDR3 has 14 residues. After removal of 4 bases from V and 4 bases from J, the junction contained 4 bases not matched to a gene. This sample was included in a study of shared clonotypes between healthy human individuals. TCRdb's table, derived via immunoSEQ multiplex PCR, lists solely in-frame clones and lacks some. The sample lists millions of clones; over 85% were seen once. This receptor was identified in a man between 18 and 35 years old in good health. Some clones in this sample may be carry-over from other donors' samples. The chain employs TRBV5-1 and TRBJ1-4, with 7 bases fitting TRBD1. Sequencing used naive CD4+ T cells from PBMCs. Noted subset: CD45RA+ positively selected. The CDR3 spells CASSGGQSNEKLFF. In DNA, the CDR3 is TGCGCCAGCAGCGGGGGACAGAGTAATGAAAAACTGTTTTTT.